This T cell receptor (beta chain) emerged from a study of immune evolution from preneoplasia to lung adenocarcinoma. General observations from the study: Later-stage lesions seemingly showed higher T cell density and diversity than normal lung.

About this clone itself: Its antigen is as yet unknown.

The CDR3 consists of 15 residues. Germline V gene lookup returns CDR1 SGHVS and CDR2 FQNEAQ. Germline trimming cut 0 bases from V and 3 bases from J; bases unmatched to any gene: 1. Patient tissue came from resections in Japan or China, 2014–2017. Each case's diagnosis was confirmed by two pathologists on H&E. TCRdb keeps only in-frame clones here, not all; method: immunoSEQ multiplex PCR. The sample lists some 4,900 clones, about 78% seen once, with around 9.2% in the top ten. The chain joins TRBV7-8 to TRBJ2-3, with 9 bases identical to TRBD2. The sequenced sample was FFPE normal lung tissue adjacent to the tumor. The origin of this receptor is a person between 45 and 75 years old with lung adenocarcinoma. The CDR3 region has the DNA TGTGCCAGCAGCTTAGCTAGCGGGAGAACAGATACGCAGTATTTT. Residues: CASSLASGRTDTQYF.